This T cell receptor beta chain was identified in a study of early T cells in non-severe SARS-CoV-2 infection. Study summary: Alpha and beta chains were unpaired, from unsorted whole-blood bulk RNA.

Germline V lookup: CDR1 SGHAT, CDR2 FQDESV (reference sequence). The CDR3 runs to 12 residues. Trimming shortened V by 5 bases and J by 4 bases, and 6 bases separated the two germline ends. cDNA molecules, individually, were tagged with unique molecular identifiers. TCRdb reanalysed the 5' RACE reads using MiXCR and keeps one entry per CDR3 protein. The sample lists 53,000 or so distinct CDR3 sequences, roughly 9.8% seen once, with over 6.5% in the top ten. This clonotype was counted at least ten times. The sample comprised whole blood. This rearrangement joins TRBV11-1 to TRBJ2-1; D not resolved. This TCR came from an adult who was a healthcare worker with PCR-confirmed SARS-CoV-2 infection or an uninfected control (not recorded which). The CDR3 here is CASSTTYNEQFF. CDR3 DNA sequence: TGTGCCAGCAGCACTACGTACAATGAGCAGTTCTTC.